The subject of this entry is one T cell receptor (beta chain). This record belongs to a study of blood T cell repertoires in COVID-19. Measured with immunoSEQ multiplex PCR; TCRdb has only the in-frame clones, and not every one. The table has 200,000 to 300,000 clones, around 84% seen once. This CDR3 comprises 14 residues. Trimming cost V 5 bases and J 6 bases; bases outside gene matches: 7. Germline CDR1 reads LGHNA; CDR2 reads YSLEER. Sequencing used peripheral blood. V usage is TRBV4-3 and J usage is TRBJ2-1; 7 bases align to TRBD1. The receptor's source is a man aged 35-49 years who had recovered from COVID-19. The CDR3 spells CASSTEDRSNEQFF. The CDR3 DNA sequence: TGCGCCAGCAGCACAGAGGACAGGTCCAATGAGCAGTTCTTC.